Presented here are 16 T cell receptor beta chains from one specimen sequenced in a study of response to subunit inactivated influenza vaccine. Using its own MiXCR run on the RT-PCR reads, TCRdb lists one record per CDR3 protein. The sample contains roughly 190,000 distinct CDR3 sequences, less than 15% of which appear only once. This sample also appeared in a second study, on T cells expressing NK-cell markers. That paper adds: Scientists made TCR beta cDNA using 5'RACE template switching with UMIs.

This sample comprised CD8+ T cells sorted from PBMCs, obtained roughly 12 days after vaccination. The receptor source for this set is a man aged 50-59 years who received an inactivated influenza vaccine.

This clonotype was counted only a few times. The J gene is TRBJ2-2, the V gene TRBV27; D not certain. CDR1 MNHEY and CDR2 SMNVEV come from the germline V gene (reference sequence). V lost 1 base and J lost 7, with 4 bases in between. CDR3 size: 12 residues. The CDR3 DNA sequence: TGTGCCAGCAGTTTATGGGGCGGGGAGCTGTTTTTT. Its protein product is CASSLWGGELFF.

This chain links TRBV21-1 with TRBJ1-4. TRBV21-1 is designated a pseudogene. CDR3 size: 12 residues. The CDR3 sequence: CASSNGHDELFF. The CDR3 coding sequence is TGTGCCAGCAGCAATGGTCACGACGAACTGTTTTTT.

The rearrangement uses TRBV2 and TRBJ2-7; D unresolved. CDR1 SNHLY and CDR2 FYNNEI come from the germline V gene. Trimming cost V 8 bases and J 1 base, with 24 bases left between them. The CDR3 sequence is 17 residues long. CDR3: CASGPKSTTDFSYEQYF. Written as DNA, the CDR3 is TGTGCCAGCGGACCGAAATCCACTACTGACTTTTCCTACGAGCAGTACTTC.

The chain uses TRBV28 and TRBJ2-7; no definite D call. V lost 4 bases and J lost 0, with 16 bases in between. The CDR3 has 16 amino acids. Germline CDR1 reads MDHEN; CDR2 reads SYDVKM. The CDR3 sequence: CASSSPTDGPSYEQYF. For the CDR3, the DNA is TGTGCCAGCAGTTCACCTACGGACGGTCCCTCCTACGAGCAGTACTTC.

V is TRBV12-3 or TRBV12-4 and J is TRBJ2-3; 7 bases align to TRBD1. Trimming took 5 bases from V and 1 from J; bases not matched to a gene: 12. The CDR3 consists of 17 residues. Here the CDR3 DNA reads TGTGCCAGCAGTAGACCGGGACAGCTCACCGGCACAGATACGCAGTATTTT. This codes for CASSRPGQLTGTDTQYF.

This clonotype has a count of ten or more. The chain combines TRBV7-9 with TRBJ2-1; 7 bases map to TRBD2. Looked up from germline, CDR1 is SEHNR and CDR2 is FQNEAQ (reference sequence). The CDR3 covers 17 residues. With 5 bases clipped from V and 0 bases from J, the junction kept 10 bases outside the gene matches. CDR3 DNA: TGTGCCAGCAGCCCTTTTAGCGGGCATAGCTCCTACAATGAGCAGTTCTTC. Protein product: CASSPFSGHSSYNEQFF.

V and J are TRBV6-5 and TRBJ2-2; D uncertain. V lost 6 bases to trimming and J lost 5 bases, with 10 bases between them. In germline, CDR1 is MNHEY, CDR2 SVGAGI. This CDR3 comprises 13 residues. Here the CDR3 DNA reads TGTGCCAGCAGCCACGTGCTTACCGGGGAGCTGTTTTTT. Protein product: CASSHVLTGELFF.

The chain links TRBV30 to TRBJ2-1; D is possibly TRBD1 or TRBD2 (7 bases each). CDR3 length: 13 amino acids. The V and J ends lost 2 bases and 10 bases respectively, with 15 bases between them. From germline, CDR1 is GTSNPN and CDR2 SVGIG (reference sequence). DNA of the CDR3: TGTGCCTGGAGTATATACAGGGGAGGGGAGCAGTTCTTC. Translating gives CAWSIYRGGEQFF.

Only a few counts were recorded for this clonotype. The rearrangement uses TRBV20-1 and TRBJ2-7; D remains unclear. The CDR3 runs to 11 residues. Germline values: CDR1 DFQATT, CDR2 SNEGSKA (reference sequence). V lost 3 bases and J 6 bases, leaving 9 bases between the germline ends. CDR3: CSASPLGEQYF. CDR3 nucleotides: TGCAGTGCTAGCCCCCTTGGCGAGCAGTACTTC.

Only a few counts were recorded for this clonotype. This chain connects TRBV4-3 to TRBJ1-5; possibly TRBD1 for D (6 bases). The length of the CDR3 is 16 residues. Trimming cost V 4 bases and J 4 bases, with 17 bases left between them. Per germline, CDR1 LGHNA and CDR2 YSLEER. The CDR3 region has the DNA TGCGCCAGCAGCCGCGACAGGAACCCGGGGAATCAGCCCCAGCATTTT. Protein sequence: CASSRDRNPGNQPQHF.

The chain employs TRBV20-1 and TRBJ2-1; TRBD1 or TRBD2 may be the D gene (6 bases each). There are 14 residues in the CDR3. Deletions cut 8 bases from V and 4 bases from J, with 18 bases between. Germline CDR1 DFQATT, CDR2 SNEGSKA (reference sequence). CDR3 sequence: CSPRRGAGYNEQFF. The CDR3, as DNA: TGCAGTCCGAGGAGGGGGGCCGGGTACAATGAGCAGTTCTTC.

The V gene is TRBV9, the J gene TRBJ1-1, with a weak D call TRBD1 (5 bases). Germline CDR1 reads SGDLS; CDR2 reads YYNGEE. Deletions cut 4 bases from V and 6 bases from J, with 16 bases between. The CDR3 has 14 residues. CDR3 loop: CASSPHRGVAEAFF. The DNA of the CDR3 is TGTGCCAGCAGCCCTCATCGGGGGGTGGCTGAAGCTTTCTTT.

This clonotype has more than one count but fewer than ten. The chain joins TRBV27 to TRBJ1-1; D might be TRBD1 (6 bases). V was trimmed by 1 base and J by 4 bases, leaving 16 bases between them. In germline, CDR1 is MNHEY, CDR2 SMNVEV (reference sequence). The CDR3 has 16 residues. The CDR3 DNA sequence: TGTGCCAGCAGTTTATTTGGGGGGCTTTCGGTCACTGAAGCTTTCTTT. Translation: CASSLFGGLSVTEAFF.

In its sample, this clonotype was seen many times. The chain employs TRBV5-5 and TRBJ2-1; D is unclear. V gave up 2 bases and J gave up 6 bases, with 9 bases separating them. From germline, CDR1 is SGHKS and CDR2 YYEKEE (reference sequence). The CDR3 covers 13 residues. CDR3 amino acids: CASSFTGGNEQFF. The CDR3 DNA sequence: TGTGCCAGCAGCTTTACGGGCGGCAATGAGCAGTTCTTC.

This clonotype was detected only a few times. J is TRBJ2-5 and V is TRBV27; 8 bases are a match to TRBD1. The CDR3 sequence is 17 residues long. Per germline, CDR1 MNHEY and CDR2 SMNVEV (reference sequence). The ends lost 0 bases at V and 3 bases at J; junction bases unmatched: 9. Here the CDR3 reads CASSLSSRTGSEETQYF. The CDR3 region has the DNA TGTGCCAGCAGTTTATCATCAAGGACAGGGTCAGAAGAGACCCAGTACTTC.

The sample holds a few counts of this clonotype. The chain is built from TRBV4-3 and TRBJ2-7; D unresolved. Trimming took off 0 bases at V and 2 bases at J, with 11 bases between the two ends. Per the germline V gene, CDR1 is LGHNA and CDR2 is YSLEER. The CDR3 contains 15 residues. This CDR3 reads CASSQEVADAYEQYF. The CDR3, as DNA: TGCGCCAGCAGCCAAGAAGTAGCCGACGCCTACGAGCAGTACTTC.